Included here is one T cell receptor beta chain sequence, with context. Its matching antigen is unknown. The sample comes from a study of cytomegalovirus exposure and HLA in healthy donors. Study-wide findings and caveats: The authors listed 180 or so TCR beta chains as cytomegalovirus-associated. In a later analysis, CMV-associated beta chains were mostly HLA-associated, it appeared.

This CDR3 contains 16 residues. Germline V gene data show CDR1 as SGDLS and CDR2 as YYNGEE. V lost 0 bases to trimming and J lost 3 bases, with 13 bases between them. 13 Jbeta primers and 60 Vbeta primers were used for the PCR. Produced via immunoSEQ multiplex PCR; TCRdb's table is partial and in-frame only. The table has 110,000 to 150,000 clones, about 76% seen once. This sequence joins TRBV9 and TRBJ2-1; maybe TRBD2 (5 bases). The receptor's source is a male donor in good health and CMV-seronegative. Sequenced sample: PBMCs. The chain's CDR3 is CASSVGDSVYYNEQFF. CDR3 nucleotides: TGTGCCAGCAGCGTAGGGGATAGCGTCTACTACAATGAGCAGTTCTTC.